This T cell receptor (beta chain) was recorded in a study of beta chain features in type 1 diabetes. The isolated RNA, all of it, was reverse transcribed, so expressed TCRB transcripts were what got sequenced. The protocol was immunoSEQ multiplex PCR, while the TCRdb copy is restricted to in-frame clones and leaves out a portion. The data contain roughly 260,000 clones, roughly 11% of them singletons. Regarding this clone: Its antigen remains unknown.

Study-level results: The study found moderately but significantly shorter TCRB CDR3s in all four CD4+ subsets of Type 1 diabetes patients.

The germline V gene has CDR1 SGHRS and CDR2 YFSETQ. The CDR3 has 14 amino acids. Unmatched junction bases numbered 6, after V lost 5 bases and J lost 7 bases. The chain combines TRBV5-1 with TRBJ2-1; 10 bases fit TRBD2. The TCR sequence derives from a man aged 25-45 years with type 1 diabetes. Sequencing was done on a sample of naive CD4+ T cells from blood. CDR3 in DNA: TGCGCCAGCAGTTCTAGCGGGGGACTAAATGAGCAGTTCTTC. It encodes CASSSSGGLNEQFF.